What follows describes a single TCR beta chain. This entry is derived from a study of type 1 regulatory T cells. Germline CDR1 reads MDHEN; CDR2 reads SYDVKM. Trimming took off 6 bases at V and 1 base at J, with 14 bases between the two ends. The CDR3 is made up of 15 amino acids. TCRdb called the reads again in MiXCR, with one record for every CDR3 protein. Of approximately 100,000 distinct CDR3 sequences in the sample, around a third were seen once. The V gene is TRBV28, the J gene TRBJ2-3; TRBD2 might be the D (7 bases). This clonotype was obtained from a human donor in good health. The sample comprised CD4+ T cells, either the whole sample or a sorted fraction (not recorded which). CDR3 residues: CASSPLGGGTDTQYF. CDR3 in DNA: TGTGCCAGCAGCCCTCTAGGGGGGGGCACAGATACGCAGTATTTT.